The clone carrying this T cell receptor (beta chain) appeared many times. The antigen is not known. The record originates from a study of T cells in Graves' hyperthyroidism and ophthalmopathy. Study-level findings and limits: In the blood, most expanded thyroid clonotypes above 0.001 appeared as well.

Amplified TCR beta CDR3 regions derived from RNA transcripts. TCR CDR3 regions were first amplified by RT-PCR with HTBI primers. MiXCR, applied by TCRdb to the multiplex PCR reads, yields one record per CDR3 protein. The sample holds roughly 500,000 distinct CDR3 sequences, 40% to 55% seen once. This CDR3 comprises 14 residues. Trimming took 7 bases from V and 0 from J, leaving 12 bases between them. Germline V gives CDR1 SGDLS, CDR2 YYNGEE. The J gene is TRBJ2-3, the V gene TRBV9, with a possible D match to TRBD2 (6 bases). The source of this sequence is an adult woman with Graves' disease, either hyperthyroidism or ophthalmopathy (not recorded which). The sequenced sample consisted of peripheral blood or thyroid tissue (not recorded which). CDR3 protein: CASSRAGSTDTQYF. The CDR3 DNA is TGTGCCAGCTCTAGGGCGGGAAGCACAGATACGCAGTATTTT. Drawing the rest from reference TRBV9 and TRBJ2-3, the complete variable domain is DSGVTQTPKHLITATGQRVTLRCSPRSGDLSVYWYQQSLDQGLQFLIQYYNGEERAKGNILERFSAQQFPDLHSELNLSSLELGDSALYFCASSRAGSTDTQYFGPGTRLTVL.